What follows are 6 T cell receptor beta chains derived from one specimen sequenced in a study of T cells in Graves' hyperthyroidism and ophthalmopathy (dated by TCRdb to about 2019). The method was multiplex PCR. TCRdb names Illumina HiSeq 2000 as the instrument used. The TCR beta CDR3 regions were amplified from the RNA transcripts. A first-round RT-PCR of the TCR CDR3 used the HTBI primer set with the Qiagen OneStep RT-PCR kit. TCRdb took the public reads, trimmed them with fastp at Q25, ran MiXCR for clone calling and kept in-frame beta chains. Entries that share a CDR3 protein sequence are merged under the most common genes and DNA. This sample lists roughly 750,000 distinct CDR3 sequences; approximately 16% were detected once. The ten largest clones represent approximately 8.4% of the sample. Sequencing was done on a sample of blood. The receptors were sampled from a man between 18 and 29 years old with Graves' hyperthyroidism.

This clonotype appeared many times. This sequence joins TRBV3-1 and TRBJ1-4; D unresolved. The germline CDR1 and CDR2 sequences are LGHDT and YNNKEL (reference sequence). V lost 3 bases to trimming and J lost 8 bases, with 7 bases between them. The CDR3 is 12 amino acids. The CDR3 region is CASSHLGEKLFF. The DNA of the CDR3 is TGTGCCAGCAGCCACTTAGGCGAAAAACTGTTTTTT.

This clonotype was counted at least ten times. The rearrangement joins TRBV7-8 to TRBJ2-1, with TRBD2 as a possible D gene (5 bases). The CDR3 runs to 16 residues. From germline, CDR1 is SGHVS and CDR2 FQNEAQ. The V end was cut by 4 bases, the J end by 8 bases, with 21 bases between. CDR3 sequence (DNA): TGTGCCAGCAGCTCTGTTGAGGGTGGAGAAAGGGATGAGCAGTTCTTC. It is translated as CASSSVEGGERDEQFF.

The sample holds many counts of this clonotype. The CDR3 sequence is CASRRPGLDHTDTQYF. CDR3 DNA: TGTGCCAGCCGCCGCCCCGGTCTAGACCACACAGATACGCAGTATTTT. The J gene is TRBJ2-3, the V gene TRBV28; D call uncertain. Germline CDR1 is MDHEN and CDR2 is SYDVKM. CDR3 length: 16 amino acids. Trimming shortened V by 8 bases and J by 2 bases, and 20 bases separated the two germline ends.

V and J are TRBV15 and TRBJ2-1; TRBD2 aligns across 7 bases. The junction had 5 bases not matched to a gene; V was cut back by 0 bases and J by 3 bases. The germline V gene has CDR1 LNHNV and CDR2 YYDKDF (reference sequence). The CDR3 runs 16 residues. CDR3 sequence reads: CATSREGGSFYNEQFF. The CDR3 nucleotides read TGTGCCACCAGCAGAGAAGGCGGGAGCTTCTACAATGAGCAGTTCTTC. The full variable domain, completed using reference TRBV15 and TRBJ2-1, is DAMVIQNPRYQVTQFGKPVTLSCSQTLNHNVMYWYQQKSSQAPKLLFHYYDKDFNNEADTPDNFQSRRPNTSFCFLDIRSPGLGDTAMYLCATSREGGSFYNEQFFGPGTRLTVL.

The V gene is TRBV2, the J gene TRBJ2-7; 9 bases map to TRBD2. Germline V gene data show CDR1 as SNHLY and CDR2 as FYNNEI. The CDR3 length is 15 residues. After removal of 4 bases from V and 3 bases from J, the junction contained 7 bases not matched to a gene. CDR3 sequence reads: CASSAPSGAYYEQYF. CDR3 coding DNA: TGTGCCAGCAGTGCACCTAGCGGGGCCTACTACGAGCAGTACTTC.

The chain couples TRBV19 to TRBJ1-1, with 9 bases lining up with TRBD1. V shed 5 bases and J 9 bases; nucleotides not matched to a gene: 10. This CDR3 is 14 amino acids long. The germline CDR1 and CDR2 sequences are LNHDA and SQIVND (reference sequence). CDR3 in amino acids: CASSHNRGQEKAFF. The CDR3 DNA sequence: TGTGCCAGTAGTCATAACAGGGGGCAAGAGAAAGCTTTCTTT. The whole variable domain, filled in from reference TRBV19 and TRBJ1-1, reads DGGITQSPKYLFRKEGQNVTLSCEQNLNHDAMYWYRQDPGQGLRLIYYSQIVNDFQKGDIAEGYSVSREKKESFPLTVTSAQKNPTAFYLCASSHNRGQEKAFFGQGTRLTVV.